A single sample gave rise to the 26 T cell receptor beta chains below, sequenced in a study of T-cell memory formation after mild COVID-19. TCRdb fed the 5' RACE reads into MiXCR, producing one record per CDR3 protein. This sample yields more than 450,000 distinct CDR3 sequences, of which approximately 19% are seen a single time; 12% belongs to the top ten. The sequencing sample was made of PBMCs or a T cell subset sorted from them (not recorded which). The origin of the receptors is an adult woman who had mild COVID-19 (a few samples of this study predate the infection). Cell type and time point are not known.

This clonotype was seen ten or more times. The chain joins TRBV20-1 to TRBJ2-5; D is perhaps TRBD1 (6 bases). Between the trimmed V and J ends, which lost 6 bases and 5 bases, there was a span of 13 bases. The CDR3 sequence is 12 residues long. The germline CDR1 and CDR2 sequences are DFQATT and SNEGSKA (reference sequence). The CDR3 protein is CSAQDRRETQYF. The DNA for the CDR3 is TGCAGTGCACAAGACAGGAGGGAGACCCAGTACTTC.

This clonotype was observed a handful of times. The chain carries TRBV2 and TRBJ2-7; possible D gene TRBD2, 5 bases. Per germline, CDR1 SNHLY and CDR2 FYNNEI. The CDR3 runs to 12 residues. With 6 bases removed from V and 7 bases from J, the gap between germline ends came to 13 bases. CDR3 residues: CASRILEREQYF. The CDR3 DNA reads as TGTGCCAGCAGGATACTAGAACGTGAGCAGTACTTC. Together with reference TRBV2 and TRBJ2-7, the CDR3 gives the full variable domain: EPEVTQTPSHQVTQMGQEVILRCVPISNHLYFYWYRQILGQKVEFLVSFYNNEISEKSEIFDDQFSVERPDGSNFTLKIRSTKLEDSAMYFCASRILEREQYFGPGTRLTVT.

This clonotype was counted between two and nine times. This chain's CDR3 is CASISNQGREQYF. The DNA for the CDR3 is TGTGCCAGCATCTCGAACCAGGGACGGGAGCAGTACTTC. The chain combines TRBV7-9 with TRBJ2-7; the D call may be TRBD1 or TRBD2 (5 bases each). The CDR3 is 13 residues long. In germline, CDR1 is SEHNR, CDR2 FQNEAQ (reference sequence). Deletions cut 7 bases from V and 7 bases from J, with 17 bases between.

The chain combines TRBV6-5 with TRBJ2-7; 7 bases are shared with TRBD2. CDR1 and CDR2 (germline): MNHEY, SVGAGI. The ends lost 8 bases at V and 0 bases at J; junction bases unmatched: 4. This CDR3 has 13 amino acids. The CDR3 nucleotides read TGTGCCAGCCTCGGGGGGACCTCCTACGAGCAGTACTTC. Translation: CASLGGTSYEQYF.

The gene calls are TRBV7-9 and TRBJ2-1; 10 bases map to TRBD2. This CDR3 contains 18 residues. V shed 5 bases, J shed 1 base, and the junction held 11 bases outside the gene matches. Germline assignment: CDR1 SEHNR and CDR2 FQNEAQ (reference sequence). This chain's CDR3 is CASSPSVDSGRSYNEQFF. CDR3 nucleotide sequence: TGTGCCAGCAGCCCCTCCGTAGATAGCGGGAGGTCCTACAATGAGCAGTTCTTC.

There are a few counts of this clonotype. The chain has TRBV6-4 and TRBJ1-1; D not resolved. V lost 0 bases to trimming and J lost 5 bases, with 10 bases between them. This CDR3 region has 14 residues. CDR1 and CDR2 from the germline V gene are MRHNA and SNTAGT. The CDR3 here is CASSDSSESTEAFF. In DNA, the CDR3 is TGTGCCAGCAGTGACTCGTCCGAGTCTACTGAAGCTTTCTTT.

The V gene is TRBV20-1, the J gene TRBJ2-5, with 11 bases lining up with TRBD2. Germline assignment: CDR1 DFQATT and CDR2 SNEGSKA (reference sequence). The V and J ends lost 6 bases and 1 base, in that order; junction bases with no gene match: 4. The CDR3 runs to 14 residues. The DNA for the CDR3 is TGCAGTGCCATAGGGACTAGCGGCCAAGAGACCCAGTACTTC. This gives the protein CSAIGTSGQETQYF.

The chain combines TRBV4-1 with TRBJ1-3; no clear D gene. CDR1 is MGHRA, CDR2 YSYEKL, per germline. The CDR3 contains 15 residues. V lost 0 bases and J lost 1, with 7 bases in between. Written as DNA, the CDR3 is TGCGCCAGCAGCCAAGAATGGAGATCTGGAAACACCATATATTTT. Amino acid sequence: CASSQEWRSGNTIYF.

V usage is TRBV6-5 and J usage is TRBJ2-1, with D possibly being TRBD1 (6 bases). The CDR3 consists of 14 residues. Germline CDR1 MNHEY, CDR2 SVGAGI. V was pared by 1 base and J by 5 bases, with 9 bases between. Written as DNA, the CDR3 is TGTGCCAGCAGTTACTTACAGGGAAACAATGAGCAGTTCTTC. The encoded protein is CASSYLQGNNEQFF.

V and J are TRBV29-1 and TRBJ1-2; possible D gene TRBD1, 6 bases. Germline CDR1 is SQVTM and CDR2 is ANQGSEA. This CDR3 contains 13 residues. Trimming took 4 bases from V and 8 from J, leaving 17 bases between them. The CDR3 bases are TGCAGCGTTGCGCGGGACACCTCGGAGGGCTACACCTTC. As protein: CSVARDTSEGYTF.

Here the CDR3 DNA reads TGCAGTGCTAGCCTAGCGGGGGTGTTCCAAGAGACCCAGTACTTC. Translated: CSASLAGVFQETQYF. J is TRBJ2-5 and V is TRBV20-1; 10 nucleotides align to TRBD2. Germline loops: CDR1 DFQATT, CDR2 SNEGSKA (reference sequence). J was trimmed by 1 base and V by 3 bases; bases with no gene match: 5. This CDR3 has 15 residues.

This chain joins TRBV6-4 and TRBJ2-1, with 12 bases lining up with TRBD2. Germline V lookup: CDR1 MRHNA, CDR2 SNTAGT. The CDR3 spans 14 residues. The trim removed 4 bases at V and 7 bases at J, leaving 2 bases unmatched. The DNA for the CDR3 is TGTGCCAGCAGTGCGACTAGCGGGAGTAATGAGCAGTTCTTC. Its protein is CASSATSGSNEQFF.

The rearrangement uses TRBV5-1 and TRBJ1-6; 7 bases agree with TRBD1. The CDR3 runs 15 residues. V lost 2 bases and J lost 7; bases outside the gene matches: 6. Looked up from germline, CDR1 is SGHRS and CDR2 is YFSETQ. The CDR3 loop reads CASSLGGGGNSPLHF. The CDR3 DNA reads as TGCGCCAGCAGCTTAGGGGGAGGGGGCAATTCACCCCTCCACTTT. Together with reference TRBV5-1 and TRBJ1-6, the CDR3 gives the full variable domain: KAGVTQTPRYLIKTRGQQVTLSCSPISGHRSVSWYQQTPGQGLQFLFEYFSETQRNKGNFPGRFSGRQFSNSRSEMNVSTLELGDSALYLCASSLGGGGNSPLHFGNGTRLTVT.

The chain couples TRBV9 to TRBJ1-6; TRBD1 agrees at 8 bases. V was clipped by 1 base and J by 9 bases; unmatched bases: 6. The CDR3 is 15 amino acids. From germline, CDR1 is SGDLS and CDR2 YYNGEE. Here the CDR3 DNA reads TGTGCCAGCAGCGTAACCGACAGGGGAGGTTCACCCCTCCACTTT. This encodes CASSVTDRGGSPLHF.

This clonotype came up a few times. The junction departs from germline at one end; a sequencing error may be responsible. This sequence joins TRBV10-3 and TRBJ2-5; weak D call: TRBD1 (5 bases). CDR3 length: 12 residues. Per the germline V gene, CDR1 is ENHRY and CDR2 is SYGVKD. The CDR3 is CASQGSQETRYF. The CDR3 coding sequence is TGTGCCAGTCAGGGTTCCCAAGAGACCCGGTACTTC.

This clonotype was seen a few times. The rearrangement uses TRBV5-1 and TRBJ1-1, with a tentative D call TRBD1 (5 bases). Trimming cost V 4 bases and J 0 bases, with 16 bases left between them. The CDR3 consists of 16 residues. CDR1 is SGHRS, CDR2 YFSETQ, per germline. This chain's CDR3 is CASSLQGSLMNTEAFF. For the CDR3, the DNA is TGCGCCAGCAGCCTCCAGGGTTCCCTAATGAACACTGAAGCTTTCTTT.

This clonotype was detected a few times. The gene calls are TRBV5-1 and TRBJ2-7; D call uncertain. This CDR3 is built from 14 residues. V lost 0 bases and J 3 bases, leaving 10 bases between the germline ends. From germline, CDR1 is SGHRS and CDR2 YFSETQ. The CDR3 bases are TGCGCCAGCAGCTTGGAACCGACCGACTACGAGCAGTACTTC. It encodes CASSLEPTDYEQYF.

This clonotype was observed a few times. The CDR3: CASGWQGADEQYF. The CDR3 coding sequence is TGTGCCAGCGGGTGGCAGGGGGCTGACGAGCAGTACTTC. V gene TRBV25-1 combines with J gene TRBJ2-7, with 8 bases that match TRBD1. V was pared by 8 bases and J by 5 bases, with 8 bases of the junction left unmatched. Germline CDR1 MGHDK, CDR2 SYGVNS. The CDR3 totals 13 residues.

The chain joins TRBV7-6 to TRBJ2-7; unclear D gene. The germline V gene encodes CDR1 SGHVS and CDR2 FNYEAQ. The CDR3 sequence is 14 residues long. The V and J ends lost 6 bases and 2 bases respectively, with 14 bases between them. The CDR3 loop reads CASSSQGPPYEQYF. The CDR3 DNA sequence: TGTGCCAGCAGTTCACAAGGGCCCCCCTACGAGCAGTACTTC.

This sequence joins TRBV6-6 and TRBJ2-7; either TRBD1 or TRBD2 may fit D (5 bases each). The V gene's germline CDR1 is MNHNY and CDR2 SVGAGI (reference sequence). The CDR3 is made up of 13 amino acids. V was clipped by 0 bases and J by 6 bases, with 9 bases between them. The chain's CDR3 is CASSYSDGGEQYF. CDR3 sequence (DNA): TGTGCCAGCAGTTACTCGGATGGGGGCGAGCAGTACTTC.

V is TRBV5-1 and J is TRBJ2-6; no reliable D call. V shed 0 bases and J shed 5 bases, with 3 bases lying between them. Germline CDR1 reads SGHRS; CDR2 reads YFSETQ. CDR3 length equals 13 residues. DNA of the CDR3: TGCGCCAGCAGCTTGGACTGGGCCAACGTCCTGACTTTC. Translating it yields CASSLDWANVLTF.

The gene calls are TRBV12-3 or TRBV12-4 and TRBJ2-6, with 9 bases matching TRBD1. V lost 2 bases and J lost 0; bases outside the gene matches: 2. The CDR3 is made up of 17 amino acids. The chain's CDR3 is CASSLRDRASGANVLTF. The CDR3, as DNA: TGTGCCAGCAGTTTAAGGGACAGGGCCTCTGGGGCCAACGTCCTGACTTTC.

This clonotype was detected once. The CDR3 DNA sequence: TGTGCCACCAGTGGGGCAGGGACCAACACTGAAGCTTTCTTT. The encoded protein is CATSGAGTNTEAFF. The chain is built from TRBV24-1 and TRBJ1-1; tentatively, D is TRBD1 (5 bases). V lost 5 bases, J lost 2 bases, and 11 bases lay in between. CDR3 length: 14 residues. The V gene's germline CDR1 is KGHDR and CDR2 SFDVKD.

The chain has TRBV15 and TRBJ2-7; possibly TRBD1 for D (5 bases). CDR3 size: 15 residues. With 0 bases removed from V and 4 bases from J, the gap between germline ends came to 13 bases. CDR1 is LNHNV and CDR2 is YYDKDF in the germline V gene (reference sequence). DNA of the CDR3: TGTGCCACCAGCAGAGACAGGGTCGTCCTTTACGAGCAGTACTTC. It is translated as CATSRDRVVLYEQYF. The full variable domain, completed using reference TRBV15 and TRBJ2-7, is DAMVIQNPRYQVTQFGKPVTLSCSQTLNHNVMYWYQQKSSQAPKLLFHYYDKDFNNEADTPDNFQSRRPNTSFCFLDIRSPGLGDTAMYLCATSRDRVVLYEQYFGPGTRLTVT.

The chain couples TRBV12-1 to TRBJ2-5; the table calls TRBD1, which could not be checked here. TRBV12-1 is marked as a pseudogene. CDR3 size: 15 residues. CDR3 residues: CASNHGQGVQETQYF. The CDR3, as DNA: TGTGCCAGCAACCACGGACAGGGGGTCCAAGAGACCCAGTACTTC.

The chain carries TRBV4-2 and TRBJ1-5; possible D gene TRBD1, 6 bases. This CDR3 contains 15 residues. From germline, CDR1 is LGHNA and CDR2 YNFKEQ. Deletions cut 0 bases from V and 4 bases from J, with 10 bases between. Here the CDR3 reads CASSQDQGLNQPQHF. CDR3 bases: TGTGCCAGCAGCCAAGATCAGGGGTTGAATCAGCCCCAGCATTTT.